This TCR beta chain was observed in a study of Ad26.COV2.S vaccination and SARS-CoV-2 variants. Study overall: Once or twice, 56 days apart, Ad26.COV2.S was delivered intramuscularly.

With V trimmed by 3 bases and J by 5 bases, 8 bases remained unmatched. CDR3 size: 16 residues. Germline V CDR1 and CDR2: SGHDN, FVKESK. Notes on the study in general: Vaccine recipients surpassed placebo recipients in spike-specific TCR breadth. Reported post-vaccination CD8+ and CD4+ T cell responses to spike showed substantial breadth.

The treatment was: about 20 received Ad26.COV2.S at low or high dose, single or two shots; 5 received placebo; per-sample allocation not given. Sampling took place 63 days after the first vaccine or placebo injection. Spike of the Wuhan-strain SARS-CoV-2 was expressed by an Ad26 vector, which formed the vaccine. Comments on this clone: Its antigen remains unidentified.

Here immunoSEQ multiplex PCR was the method, and the copy in TCRdb shows in-frame clones only, minus some. The sample holds approximately 450,000 clones, roughly 90% seen once. The sequence was collected from a person aged 18-65 years who received the Ad26.COV2.S COVID-19 vaccine or a placebo. This rearrangement joins TRBV14 to TRBJ2-7; 12 bases align to TRBD1. Sequencing used peripheral blood, obtained in a trial of Ad26.COV2.S vaccine versus placebo. The CDR3 loop reads CASSHLEGQGAHEQYF. DNA of the CDR3: TGTGCCAGCAGCCACCTAGAGGGACAGGGGGCCCACGAGCAGTACTTC.